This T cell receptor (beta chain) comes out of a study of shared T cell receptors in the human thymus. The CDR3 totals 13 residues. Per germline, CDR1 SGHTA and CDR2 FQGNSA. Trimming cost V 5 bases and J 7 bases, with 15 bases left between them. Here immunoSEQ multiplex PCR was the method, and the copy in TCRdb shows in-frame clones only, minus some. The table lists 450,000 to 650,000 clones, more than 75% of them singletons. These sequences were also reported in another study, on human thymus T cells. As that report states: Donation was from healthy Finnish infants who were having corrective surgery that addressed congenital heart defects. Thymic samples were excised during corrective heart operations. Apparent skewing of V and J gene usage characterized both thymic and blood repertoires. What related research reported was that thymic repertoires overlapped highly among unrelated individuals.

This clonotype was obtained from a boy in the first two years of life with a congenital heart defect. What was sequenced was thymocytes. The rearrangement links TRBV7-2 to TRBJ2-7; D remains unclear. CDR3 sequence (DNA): TGTGCCAGCAGCAAATCCCCCTCTACGGAGCAGTACTTC. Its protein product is CASSKSPSTEQYF.